The entry that follows covers one T cell receptor (beta chain) sequence. Its antigen is currently not known. No qualities accompany the bases; no much larger clone lies one base away. The V end loses 7 bases and the J end loses 3 bases, and a stretch of 19 bases separates them. Its CDR3 holds 15 amino acids, cysteine through phenylalanine. The sequence is cut down to CDR3 DNA, 45 bases in frame from base 1. The germline V gene supplies CDR1 SGHRS and CDR2 YFSETQ. The immunoSEQ Assay, a bias-controlled multiplex PCR, was used to amplify TCRbeta CDR3 regions from genomic DNA. The authors processed their data as follows. Nucleated cell counts per sample were estimated from amplification of reference gene primers within the assay. To quantify the absolute abundance of each unique TCRbeta CDR3 rearrangement, sequence reads were collapsed and filtered. For each sample, productive Simpson clonality was calculated by taking the square root of Simpson's diversity index across productive rearrangements. Not all clones reach the TCRdb copy of this immuneACCESS table, which keeps in-frame sequences only. Checked studies attribute under half of the gap to unresolved V genes and leave the rest unexplained. The V and J calls and clone size come from that table; D and trimming were worked out from the DNA. In this sample the table shows approximately 85,000 clones, less than 95% of which occur a single time. The ten biggest clones cover around 1% of the sample.

The data belong to a study of blood T cell repertoires in COVID-19 (dated by TCRdb to 2019 to 2021). Concerning the study at large: The collaborator samples originated in the United States, Italy and Spain and spanned the acute and convalescent phases of COVID-19. The material from the prospective study consisted of cDNA or gDNA derived from T cells, B-cell-depleted T cells, or PBMCs. The dataset comprised deeply sampled blood TCRbeta repertoires from subjects exposed to, actively infected with, or recovered from COVID-19. The repertoires were made available in a free public database intended to serve as a resource for research on the immune response to SARS-CoV-2. Samples came from the ongoing ImmuneRACE study (first 160 participants) plus 1,254 subjects from 6 global collaborators. Sample metadata almost always included a de-identified subject ID, COVID-19 status, age in years and sex. Where HLA class I and class II types were available, the types were taken from metadata supplied by the sample provider, not from assay-based typing. The paper's findings and limits, for the study overall: The quantity of clinical and demographic metadata differed by source and by participant and was supplied without curation.

Each collaborating institution followed its own protocols to collect whole blood in K2EDTA tubes. For TCRbeta analysis, collaborators shipped samples in one of three forms: frozen whole blood, isolated PBMCs, or DNA extracted from either of those sample types. The sequence was collected from a woman aged 45-59 years in a cohort sampled during active COVID-19. The chain was built from TRBV5-1 and TRBJ1-2; TRBD1 is possibly the D segment (6 matching bases). What was sequenced was peripheral blood. This receptor has the CDR3 CASAPTQGGDYGYTF. The DNA is TGCGCCAGCGCACCCACACAGGGTGGAGACTATGGCTACACCTTC.